One and the same sample provided the 21 T cell receptor beta chains below, sequenced in a study of blood T cell repertoires in COVID-19. TCRdb keeps only in-frame clones here, not all; method: immunoSEQ multiplex PCR. The sample consists of roughly 140,000 clones, around 86% of them appearing once. The source material was peripheral blood. Source of these receptors: a human donor in a cohort sampled during active COVID-19.

V and J are TRBV28 and TRBJ2-7, with D unclear. CDR1 is MDHEN, CDR2 SYDVKM, per germline. The CDR3 runs 14 residues. The V gene lost 2 bases and the J gene lost 12 bases, with 20 bases spanning the gap. This chain's CDR3 is CASSLNIGRIRLYF. The CDR3 DNA follows: TGTGCCAGCAGTTTAAATATAGGCCGGATCCGACTGTACTTC.

The genes are TRBV13 and TRBJ1-4; D is ambiguous. The V end lost 3 bases, the J end lost 7 bases, and 15 bases lay between the germline ends. This CDR3 has 15 residues. Per germline, CDR1 PRHDT and CDR2 FYEKMQ (reference sequence). The CDR3, as DNA: TGTGCCAGCAGCTTGACTCAGGAGGCGAGTGAAAAACTGTTTTTT. It encodes CASSLTQEASEKLFF.

A single count supports this clone. The V call is TRBV19, the J call TRBJ2-3; a possible D gene is TRBD2 (6 bases). Per germline, CDR1 LNHDA and CDR2 SQIVND (reference sequence). The CDR3 totals 15 residues. V was pared by 5 bases and J by 2 bases, with 14 bases between. The CDR3 region has the DNA TGTGCCAGTAGTCTTGGGGGGTCTTTCACAGATACGCAGTATTTT. Its protein is CASSLGGSFTDTQYF. Variable domain in full (rest from reference TRBV19 and TRBJ2-3): DGGITQSPKYLFRKEGQNVTLSCEQNLNHDAMYWYRQDPGQGLRLIYYSQIVNDFQKGDIAEGYSVSREKKESFPLTVTSAQKNPTAFYLCASSLGGSFTDTQYFGPGTRLTVL.

This rearrangement joins TRBV28 to TRBJ1-1; 11 bases are shared with TRBD1. The CDR3 totals 16 residues. The germline V gene has CDR1 MDHEN and CDR2 SYDVKM. The ends lost 7 bases at V and 4 bases at J; junction bases unmatched: 11. The CDR3 here is CASTNSAGTGGTEAFF. The CDR3 DNA sequence: TGTGCCAGCACCAATTCTGCCGGGACAGGGGGCACTGAAGCTTTCTTT.

The chain joins TRBV3-1 (or the pseudogene TRBV3-2) to TRBJ1-1; 7 bases agree with TRBD1. The germline gives CDR1 LGHDT, CDR2 YNNKEL (reference sequence). Trimming took 1 base from V and 5 from J; bases not matched to a gene: 7. The CDR3 is 15 residues long. This CDR3 is CASSQVGQRGTEAFF. CDR3 bases: TGTGCCAGCAGCCAAGTGGGACAGAGGGGGACTGAAGCTTTCTTT.

The CDR3 region has the DNA TGTGCCAGCAGTACGGGACAGGGGATATCTGGGGCCAACGTCCTGACTTTC. Encoded protein: CASSTGQGISGANVLTF. The chain combines TRBV27 with TRBJ2-6; 10 bases line up with TRBD1. Germline trimming cut 5 bases from V and 1 base from J; bases unmatched to any gene: 5. There are 17 residues in the CDR3. CDR1 MNHEY and CDR2 SMNVEV come from the germline V gene (reference sequence). Full variable domain (missing parts from reference TRBV27 and TRBJ2-6): EAQVTQNPRYLITVTGKKLTVTCSQNMNHEYMSWYRQDPGLGLRQIYYSMNVEVTDKGDVPEGYKVSRKEKRNFPLILESPSPNQTSLYFCASSTGQGISGANVLTFGAGSRLTVL.

V is TRBV2 and J is TRBJ2-3, with D uncertain. Germline CDR1 SNHLY, CDR2 FYNNEI. The V end lost 6 bases, the J end lost 5 bases, and 9 bases lay between the germline ends. The CDR3 runs to 12 residues. The CDR3 DNA reads TGTGCCAGCAGCCCAGCGCAAGATACGCAGTATTTT. This translates into CASSPAQDTQYF. Drawing the rest from reference TRBV2 and TRBJ2-3, the complete variable domain is EPEVTQTPSHQVTQMGQEVILRCVPISNHLYFYWYRQILGQKVEFLVSFYNNEISEKSEIFDDQFSVERPDGSNFTLKIRSTKLEDSAMYFCASSPAQDTQYFGPGTRLTVL.

The V and J genes are TRBV27 and TRBJ2-2, with 9 nucleotides matching TRBD2. Germline V gene data show CDR1 as MNHEY and CDR2 as SMNVEV (reference sequence). The junction had 13 bases not matched to a gene; V was cut back by 6 bases and J by 5 bases. This CDR3 is built from 17 residues. CDR3 coding DNA: TGTGCCAGCAGACGGGGTTATGCGGGAGGGAGGACCGGGGAGCTGTTTTTT. It encodes CASRRGYAGGRTGELFF.

The V gene is TRBV10-3, the J gene TRBJ1-1, with 9 positions matching TRBD1. This CDR3 has 14 amino acids. Germline values: CDR1 ENHRY, CDR2 SYGVKD. Losses at the gene ends were 4 bases for V and 5 bases for J; bases not matched to a gene: 5. This chain's CDR3 is CAISGTGEGTEAFF. In nucleotides, the CDR3 is TGTGCCATCAGTGGGACAGGGGAGGGAACTGAAGCTTTCTTT.

The rearrangement joins TRBV27 to TRBJ2-1; 9 bases are shared with TRBD2. The V gene end was trimmed by 2 bases and the J gene end by 5 bases; junction bases not matched to a gene: 7. This CDR3 contains 16 residues. CDR1 and CDR2 from the germline V gene are MNHEY and SMNVEV (reference sequence). CDR3 sequence: CASSLRLSGSHNEQFF. CDR3 nucleotide sequence: TGTGCCAGCAGTTTAAGGCTTAGCGGGAGCCACAATGAGCAGTTCTTC.

The genes are TRBV11-2 and TRBJ1-4, with D maybe TRBD1 (6 bases). Germline V gives CDR1 SGHAT, CDR2 FQNNGV. V lost 5 bases and J lost 3, with 16 bases in between. This CDR3 is built from 16 residues. The CDR3 bases are TGTGCCAGCAGCCAGCAGGGGCCGCCCTCTAATGAAAAACTGTTTTTT. Protein product: CASSQQGPPSNEKLFF.

CDR3 sequence reads: CSVVPSTGELFF. CDR3 sequence (DNA): TGCAGCGTTGTTCCGAGCACCGGGGAGCTGTTTTTT. The chain has TRBV29-1 and TRBJ2-2, with D unresolved. From germline, CDR1 is SQVTM and CDR2 ANQGSEA. The CDR3 has 12 residues. Deletions cut 4 bases from V and 4 bases from J, with 7 bases between.

This clone was seen a single time. The chain recombines TRBV4-1 with TRBJ2-7; TRBD1 matches 11 bases. V dropped 4 bases and J dropped 3; count of bases not matched to a gene: 2. CDR3 length equals 14 residues. The germline V gene encodes CDR1 MGHRA and CDR2 YSYEKL. CDR3 residues: CASSPGQGDYEQYF. The CDR3 DNA is TGCGCCAGCAGCCCGGGACAGGGGGACTACGAGCAGTACTTC.

The chain couples TRBV28 to TRBJ2-7; maybe TRBD2 (6 bases). The length of the CDR3 is 12 residues. V was cut by 6 bases and J by 6 bases, with 12 bases left in between. In germline, CDR1 is MDHEN, CDR2 SYDVKM. The CDR3, as DNA: TGTGCCAGCAGAACAGCCGGGGGCGAGCAGTACTTC. Its translation: CASRTAGGEQYF.

The gene calls are TRBV28 and TRBJ2-3; TRBD1 matches at 11 bases. With V trimmed by 5 bases and J by 4 bases, 8 bases remained unmatched. Per the germline V gene, CDR1 is MDHEN and CDR2 is SYDVKM. This CDR3 region has 16 residues. CDR3 nucleotides: TGTGCCAGCAGTCCCGGGACAGGGGGAAGGTCAGATACGCAGTATTTT. It codes for CASSPGTGGRSDTQYF.

This clone appeared a few times. The J gene is TRBJ2-7, the V gene TRBV2; 11 nucleotides match TRBD1. V lost 2 bases to trimming and J lost 4 bases; unmatched junction nucleotides: 7. The CDR3 contains 16 residues. Germline V CDR1 and CDR2: SNHLY, FYNNEI. CDR3 bases: TGTGCCAGCAGTGAAACCCGGGACAGGGGGAGTTACGAGCAGTACTTC. Its translation: CASSETRDRGSYEQYF.

This chain connects TRBV9 to TRBJ2-7, with D maybe TRBD1 (6 bases). The CDR3 has 14 residues. Germline CDR1 and CDR2: SGDLS and YYNGEE. V lost 0 bases to trimming and J lost 2 bases, with 9 bases between them. The CDR3, as DNA: TGTGCCAGCAGCGTAGCAGGACAGACCTACGAGCAGTACTTC. It encodes CASSVAGQTYEQYF.

The chain recombines TRBV7-2 with TRBJ2-7; 8 bases are a match to TRBD1. The CDR3 is made up of 14 amino acids. Germline V gives CDR1 SGHTA, CDR2 FQGNSA. V shed 5 bases, J shed 1 base, and the junction held 4 bases outside the gene matches. Here the CDR3 reads CASSVQGDSYEQYF. The CDR3 DNA is TGTGCCAGCAGCGTACAGGGGGATTCCTACGAGCAGTACTTC.

This sequence joins TRBV28 and TRBJ2-1; TRBD2 aligns across 12 bases. The CDR3 totals 15 residues. With 6 bases clipped from V and 5 bases from J, the junction kept 5 bases outside the gene matches. CDR1 and CDR2 from the germline V gene are MDHEN and SYDVKM. The CDR3: CASSPLAGGDNEQFF. CDR3 nucleotides: TGTGCCAGCAGCCCCCTAGCGGGAGGGGACAATGAGCAGTTCTTC.

The chain recombines TRBV7-9 with TRBJ1-1, with D maybe TRBD1 (5 bases). Germline V gives CDR1 SEHNR, CDR2 FQNEAQ (reference sequence). Trimming removed 0 bases at V and 1 base at J, with 9 bases between. CDR3 length: 15 amino acids. CDR3 loop: CASSLATASNTEAFF. CDR3 nucleotide sequence: TGTGCCAGCAGCTTAGCGACAGCCTCGAACACTGAAGCTTTCTTT.

The rearrangement joins TRBV5-1 to TRBJ2-7, with TRBD2 as a possible D gene (6 bases). This CDR3 spans 13 amino acids. V was cut by 1 base and J by 6 bases, with 11 bases left in between. Germline CDR1 SGHRS, CDR2 YFSETQ. This CDR3 reads CASSLSQGGEQYF. The CDR3 coding sequence is TGCGCCAGCAGCTTGAGCCAGGGAGGCGAGCAGTACTTC.